Sequencing of this T cell receptor (beta chain) was carried out in a study of T cell clonotyping in hematopoietic cell transplantation. Study overall: Recipients' pretransplant samples followed cytoreduction.

Study-level points and caveats: Higher Inverse Simpson Index values in graft donor and pretransplant recipient predicted broader posttransplant TCR diversity. No sorting was done, leaving CD4 and CD8 contributions mixed.

Trimming left V 0 bases short and J 2 bases short, with 7 bases between. The CDR3 is 15 residues long. Germline-derived CDR1 and CDR2 are MGHRA and YSYEKL. Clones were read by immunoSEQ multiplex PCR, and TCRdb kept only the in-frame ones, dropping some. The sample holds some 7,800 clones, 70% to 90% seen once. The sample's time point: recipient sample about 28 days before transplant, after cytoreduction. This clone was recorded only once. Its antigen is unidentified. The rearrangement joins TRBV4-1 to TRBJ2-2; D is unresolved. The receptor comes from a man between 60 and 70 years old with acute myeloid leukemia. Some clones in this sample may be carry-over from other donors' samples. This specimen consisted of peripheral blood mononuclear cells, obtained before stem cell transplant. CDR3 amino acids: CASSQERSNTGELFF. The CDR3, as DNA: TGCGCCAGCAGCCAAGAGCGCAGCAACACCGGGGAGCTGTTTTTT.